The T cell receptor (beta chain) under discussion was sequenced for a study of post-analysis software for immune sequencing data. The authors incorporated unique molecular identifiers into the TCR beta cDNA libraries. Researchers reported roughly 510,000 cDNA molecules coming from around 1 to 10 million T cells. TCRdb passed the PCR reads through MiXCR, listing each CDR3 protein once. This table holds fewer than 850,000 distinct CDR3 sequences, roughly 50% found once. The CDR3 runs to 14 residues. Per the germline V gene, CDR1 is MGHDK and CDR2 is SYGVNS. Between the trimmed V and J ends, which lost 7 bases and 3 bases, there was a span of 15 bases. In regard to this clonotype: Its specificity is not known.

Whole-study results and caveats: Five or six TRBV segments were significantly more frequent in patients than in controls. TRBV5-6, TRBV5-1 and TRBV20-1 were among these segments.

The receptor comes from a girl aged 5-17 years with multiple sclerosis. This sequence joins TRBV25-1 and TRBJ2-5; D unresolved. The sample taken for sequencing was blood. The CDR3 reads CASTTWAAKETQYF. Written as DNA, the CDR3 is TGTGCCAGCACTACCTGGGCGGCCAAAGAGACCCAGTACTTC.